The 15 T cell receptor beta chains below come from one sample, sequenced in a study of T cell responses to AZD1222 COVID-19 vaccine. Sequencing used immunoSEQ multiplex PCR; TCRdb keeps in-frame clones, though not all of them. Here the sample spans approximately 26,000 clones, 88% being singletons. The source material was peripheral blood, sampled 28 days after the second AZD1222 dose. The receptors stem from an adult who received the AZD1222 COVID-19 vaccine.

The V gene is TRBV27, the J gene TRBJ2-7, with TRBD1 identical over 9 bases. V lost 4 bases to trimming and J lost 0 bases; unmatched junction nucleotides: 10. The CDR3 spans 17 residues. Germline V CDR1 and CDR2: MNHEY, SMNVEV (reference sequence). The CDR3 is CASSSPWRQGVSYEQYF. The DNA for the CDR3 is TGTGCCAGCAGTTCCCCTTGGAGACAGGGGGTCTCCTACGAGCAGTACTTC.

The V and J genes are TRBV6-2 or TRBV6-3 and TRBJ1-6, with D possibly TRBD1 on 6 matching bases. CDR3 size: 12 residues. Per germline, CDR1 MNHEY and CDR2 SVGEGT. V dropped 4 bases and J dropped 14 bases, with 12 bases sitting between them. The CDR3 nucleotides are TGTGCCAGCAGTTGGATGCAGGGGTCCCTCCACTTT. It encodes CASSWMQGSLHF.

The chain employs TRBV25-1 and TRBJ1-4; 9 bases line up with TRBD1. Losses at the gene ends were 6 bases for V and 7 bases for J; bases not matched to a gene: 6. The CDR3 is made up of 14 amino acids. The germline V gene has CDR1 MGHDK and CDR2 SYGVNS. CDR3 loop: CASRVQGAGEKLFF. In nucleotides, the CDR3 is TGTGCCAGCAGGGTACAGGGGGCGGGTGAAAAACTGTTTTTT.

The genes are TRBV6-4 and TRBJ2-2, with D uncertain. The CDR3 contains 13 residues. The germline CDR1 and CDR2 sequences are MRHNA and SNTAGT. Trimming removed 0 bases from V and 7 bases from J, with 6 bases in between. For the CDR3, the DNA is TGTGCCAGCAGTGACTCGGCAAACGGGGAGCTGTTTTTT. This translates into CASSDSANGELFF.

The rearrangement joins TRBV6-2 or TRBV6-3 to TRBJ1-1; D gene unclear. Trimming took off 6 bases at V and 1 base at J, with 15 bases between the two ends. The CDR3 extends over 15 amino acids. Germline assignment: CDR1 MNHEY and CDR2 SVGEGT. The CDR3 spells CASSTTRDGNTEAFF. Here the CDR3 DNA reads TGTGCCAGCAGCACTACAAGAGACGGGAACACTGAAGCTTTCTTT.

V is TRBV6-1 and J is TRBJ2-6, with TRBD1 matching 7 bases. Per germline, CDR1 MNHNS and CDR2 SASEGT. J was trimmed by 2 bases and V by 4 bases; bases with no gene match: 11. This CDR3 is built from 18 residues. The CDR3 reads CASSGVGKGAAGANVLTF. In DNA, the CDR3 is TGTGCCAGCAGTGGAGTGGGGAAGGGGGCAGCTGGGGCCAACGTCCTGACTTTC.

The DNA for the CDR3 is TGTGCCAGCAGTTTACTAACAGGGAACCAAGAGACCCAGTACTTC. It codes for CASSLLTGNQETQYF. The J gene is TRBJ2-5, the V gene TRBV28, with a weak D call TRBD1 (6 bases). The CDR3 length is 15 residues. The germline gives CDR1 MDHEN, CDR2 SYDVKM. V was cut by 2 bases and J by 0 bases, with 10 bases left in between. Combining the CDR3 with reference TRBV28 and TRBJ2-5 gives the whole variable domain DVKVTQSSRYLVKRTGEKVFLECVQDMDHENMFWYRQDPGLGLRLIYFSYDVKMKEKGDIPEGYSVSREKKERFSLILESASTNQTSMYLCASSLLTGNQETQYFGPGTRLLVL.

The chain links TRBV6-5 to TRBJ1-1; D is unresolved. Germline lookup yields CDR1 MNHEY and CDR2 SVGAGI. V lost 5 bases and J lost 5, with 9 bases in between. The length of the CDR3 is 12 residues. The DNA of the CDR3 is TGTGCCAGCAGTCGTTTAGGGACTGAAGCTTTCTTT. As protein: CASSRLGTEAFF.

The gene calls are TRBV6-2 or TRBV6-3 and TRBJ2-3; D might be TRBD1 (6 bases). Germline V lookup: CDR1 MNHEY, CDR2 SVGEGT. The length of the CDR3 is 16 residues. Trimming stripped 6 bases from V and 10 bases from J, with 26 bases between. DNA of the CDR3: TGTGCCAGCAGCCGACAGGCAACCGACTCGGCCGTCGCGCAGTATTTT. Protein: CASSRQATDSAVAQYF.

The chain employs TRBV7-3 and TRBJ2-5; the match to TRBD1 covers 8 bases. This CDR3 contains 15 residues. The germline V gene encodes CDR1 SGHTA and CDR2 FQGTGA. V was pared by 5 bases and J by 5 bases, with 10 bases of the junction left unmatched. CDR3 protein: CASSQTGTGWETQYF. The CDR3 nucleotides read TGTGCCAGCAGCCAGACCGGGACAGGCTGGGAGACCCAGTACTTC.

The chain employs TRBV12-1 and TRBJ1-1; the tabulated D call, TRBD1, remains unverified against the DNA. TRBV12-1 is a pseudogene segment. The CDR3 is made up of 14 amino acids. The chain's CDR3 is CASSPGRRHAEAFF. In DNA form, the CDR3 reads TGTGCCAGCAGCCCTGGCCGACGACACGCTGAAGCTTTCTTT.

A note on this clone: Its ends do not fully match the called genes, so a read error is possible. The genes are TRBV19 and TRBJ1-1; weak D call: TRBD1 (6 bases). Germline values: CDR1 LNHDA, CDR2 SQIVND (reference sequence). This CDR3 spans 14 amino acids. This CDR3 is CASSIGGAHTEAFF. The CDR3, as DNA: TGTGCCAGCAGTATCGGGGGCGCACACACTGAAGCTTTCTTT.

The chain links TRBV9 to TRBJ1-1; 7 bases are shared with TRBD1. V gave up 6 bases and J gave up 8 bases; unmatched junction bases: 16. From germline, CDR1 is SGDLS and CDR2 YYNGEE. The CDR3 is made up of 15 amino acids. CDR3 nucleotides: TGTGCCAGCACCTCTGGTAGGGACAGAATGTTCGAAGCTTTCTTT. Translating it yields CASTSGRDRMFEAFF.

In DNA, the CDR3 is TGTGCCAGCAGCTCTGCCAGAAGGGCTAATGAAAAACTGTTTTTT. Protein sequence: CASSSARRANEKLFF. The chain links TRBV7-9 to TRBJ1-4; D unresolved. V was shortened by 4 bases and J by 3 bases, with 12 bases between the two germline ends. The CDR3 is made up of 15 amino acids. Germline-derived CDR1 and CDR2 are SEHNR and FQNEAQ (reference sequence).

DNA for the CDR3: TGTGCCAGTAAGGCGACTAGCGGGTTCCTCTACGAGCAGTACTTC. Amino acids: CASKATSGFLYEQYF. This chain connects TRBV19 to TRBJ2-7; the match to TRBD2 covers 10 bases. J lost 3 bases, V lost 7 bases, and 9 bases had no gene match. This CDR3 is 15 amino acids long. Germline assignment: CDR1 LNHDA and CDR2 SQIVND (reference sequence).